This T cell receptor beta chain was recorded in a study of regulatory T cells in long-lasting Graves disease. Arm-PCR of CDR3 regions with iRepertoire HTBI primers generated TCR beta libraries. TCRdb independently ran MiXCR on the multiplex PCR reads; one entry per CDR3 protein. The profile shows 530,000 or so distinct CDR3 sequences, 16% of them singletons. Time point specified: newly diagnosed GD, antithyroid drugs for less than 3 months. The TCR library was prepared using RNA isolated from PBMCs. V was clipped by 3 bases and J by 2 bases, with 14 bases between them. This CDR3 comprises 16 residues. Germline CDR1 is MGHRA and CDR2 is YSYEKL. These records were also assigned to another study, of T cells in Graves' hyperthyroidism and ophthalmopathy.

The sequences come from peripheral blood mononuclear cells (PBMCs), collected at new diagnosis, from a patient treated with antithyroid drugs. The chain employs TRBV4-1 and TRBJ1-5; D possibly corresponds to TRBD1 (6 bases). The sequence derives from a man aged 18 to 35 with Graves disease. CDR3 sequence reads: CASSHGGQRGNQPQHF. The CDR3 region has the DNA TGCGCCAGCAGCCATGGCGGACAGCGAGGCAATCAGCCCCAGCATTTT.